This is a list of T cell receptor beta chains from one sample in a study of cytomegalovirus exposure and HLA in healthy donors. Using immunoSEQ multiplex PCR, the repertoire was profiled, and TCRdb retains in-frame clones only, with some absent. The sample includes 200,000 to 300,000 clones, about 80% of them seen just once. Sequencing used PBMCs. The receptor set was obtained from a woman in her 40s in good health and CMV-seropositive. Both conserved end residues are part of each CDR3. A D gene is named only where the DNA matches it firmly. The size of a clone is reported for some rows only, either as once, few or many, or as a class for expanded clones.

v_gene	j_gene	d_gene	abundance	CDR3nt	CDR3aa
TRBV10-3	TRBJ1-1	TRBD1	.	TGTGCCATCTCCCTCGGACAGGGAGACACTGAAGCTTTCTTT	CAISLGQGDTEAFF
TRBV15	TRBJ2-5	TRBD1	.	TGTGCCACCAGCAGAGGAGGACAGGGGGCGAGTGGGGAGACCCAGTACTTC	CATSRGGQGASGETQYF
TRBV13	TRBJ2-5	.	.	TGTGCCAGCAGCTCCCGGGGAACCCAAGAGACCCAGTACTTC	CASSSRGTQETQYF
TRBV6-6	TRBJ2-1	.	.	TGTGCCAGCAGAAAGGGGGGGAACGATGAGCAGTTCTTC	CASRKGGNDEQFF
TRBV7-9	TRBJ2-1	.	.	TGTGCCGCCGGTACCTCTATCGATGAGCAGTTCTTC	CAAGTSIDEQFF
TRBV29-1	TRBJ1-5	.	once	TGCAGCGTTGGAGGGATTAGGGATCAGCCCCAGCATTTT	CSVGGIRDQPQHF
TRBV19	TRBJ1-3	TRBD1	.	TGTGCCAGTGGCCCACAGGGGCTCACCATATATTTT	CASGPQGLTIYF
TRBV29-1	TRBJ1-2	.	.	TGCAGCGCCGGGACTGCTAACTATGGCTACACCTTC	CSAGTANYGYTF
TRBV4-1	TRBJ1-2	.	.	TGCGCCAGCAGCCAAGAACTGGAGAACTATGGCTACACCTTC	CASSQELENYGYTF
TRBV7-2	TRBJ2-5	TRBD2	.	TGTGCCAGCAGCTTACAAGCGGGGGGGCCGGAGACCCAGTACTTC	CASSLQAGGPETQYF
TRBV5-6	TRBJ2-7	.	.	TGTGCCAGCAGCGTGGCCCTACGCGCAGGGAACCCCAGCTCCTACGAGCAGTACTTC	CASSVALRAGNPSSYEQYF
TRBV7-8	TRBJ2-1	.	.	TGTGCCAGCAGCCCAGCTAGTCGGGAACGCAATGAGCAGTTCTTC	CASSPASRERNEQFF
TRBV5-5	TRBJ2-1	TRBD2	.	TGTGCCAGCAGCCCTCTAGGACTAGCGGATTCCAATGAGCAGTTCTTC	CASSPLGLADSNEQFF
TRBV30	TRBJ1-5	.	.	TGTGCCTGGAGCTGGGACACCAATCAGCCCCAGCATTTT	CAWSWDTNQPQHF
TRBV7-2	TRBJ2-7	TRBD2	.	TGTGCCAGCAGCTCCTGGGCGGGAGAGGGCAACGAGCAGTACTTC	CASSSWAGEGNEQYF
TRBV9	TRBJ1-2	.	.	TGTGCCAGCAGCGCCCGACAGACAGATCCTAACTATGGCTACACCTTC	CASSARQTDPNYGYTF
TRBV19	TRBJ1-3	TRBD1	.	TGTGCCAGTCGTGGGACAGCCGGAAACACCATATATTTT	CASRGTAGNTIYF
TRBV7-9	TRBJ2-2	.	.	TGTTCCAGCAGCTGGGGGGACTGGATGAACACCGGGGAGCTGTTTTTT	CSSSWGDWMNTGELFF
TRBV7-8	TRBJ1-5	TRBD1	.	TGTGCCAGCAGCTTAGAAAGGACAGGGACGTATCAGCCCCAGCATTTT	CASSLERTGTYQPQHF
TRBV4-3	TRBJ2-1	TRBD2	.	TGCGCCAGCAGCCAAGCAGGGACTAGCGGGAGGGTTGAGCAGTTCTTC	CASSQAGTSGRVEQFF
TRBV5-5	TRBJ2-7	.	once	TGTGCCAGCAGCTCCTCCGTCGAGCAGTACTTC	CASSSSVEQYF
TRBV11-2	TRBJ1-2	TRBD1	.	TGTGCCAGCAGTTGGACAGGGGAGTTTGGCTACACCTTC	CASSWTGEFGYTF
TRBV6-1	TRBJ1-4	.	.	TGTGCCAGCACCACTACCCAGGGACGGGGGGAAAAACTGTTTTTT	CASTTTQGRGEKLFF
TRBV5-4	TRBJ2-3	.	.	TGTGCCAGCAGCTTGCATGGGGGCATTATAGCAGATACGCAGTATTTT	CASSLHGGIIADTQYF
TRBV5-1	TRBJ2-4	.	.	TGCGCCAGCAGCTTGGAAGTTAATACAGGGACGGACTTATACTTC	CASSLEVNTGTDLYF
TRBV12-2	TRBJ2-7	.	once	TGTGCAAGCGCCGGGACAGGGGCCTACGAGCAGTACTTC	CASAGTGAYEQYF
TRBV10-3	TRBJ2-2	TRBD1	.	TGTGCCATCAGGGGGACAGGGAAGATCGGGGAGCTGTTTTTT	CAIRGTGKIGELFF
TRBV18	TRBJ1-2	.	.	TGTGCCAGCTCACCGGACACAAACTATGGCTACACCTTC	CASSPDTNYGYTF
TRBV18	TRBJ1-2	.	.	TGTGCCAGCTCACCAACAGAGACCTATGGCTACACCTTC	CASSPTETYGYTF
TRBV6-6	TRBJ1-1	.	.	TGTGCCAGCAGTTCCGTCCGCCAGGGTAACACTGAAGCTTTCTTT	CASSSVRQGNTEAFF
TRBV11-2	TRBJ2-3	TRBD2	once	TGTGCCAGCAGCTCTCCCTTAGCGGGAGTGGTAACAGATACGCAGTATTTT	CASSSPLAGVVTDTQYF
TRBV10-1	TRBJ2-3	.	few	TGCGCCAGCAGCGAAACCTCGACTAGACCAGATACGCAGTATTTT	CASSETSTRPDTQYF
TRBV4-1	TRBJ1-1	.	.	TGCGCCAGCAGTAAGAGTGGGAGCACTGAAGCTTTCTTT	CASSKSGSTEAFF
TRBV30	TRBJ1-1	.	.	TGTGCCTGGAGTTACGGGGGACTTTTGAACACTGAAGCTTTCTTT	CAWSYGGLLNTEAFF
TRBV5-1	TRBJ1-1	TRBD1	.	TGCGCCAGCAGCCTGGACAGGGCGAGCGAAGCTTTCTTT	CASSLDRASEAFF
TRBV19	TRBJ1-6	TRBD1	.	TGTGCCAGTAGTATAGAAGGGGGCAGCTTTTCACCCCTCCACTTT	CASSIEGGSFSPLHF
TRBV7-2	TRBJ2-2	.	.	TGTGCCAGCAGCCCCGGGGGGAACACCGGGGAGCTGTTTTTT	CASSPGGNTGELFF
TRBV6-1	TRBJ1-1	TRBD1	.	TGTGCCAGCAGGCCGGACAGGTGGGCTGAAGCTTTCTTT	CASRPDRWAEAFF
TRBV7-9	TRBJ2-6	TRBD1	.	TGTTCCAGTCTATATACAGGGGGCTCTGGGGCCAACGTCCTGACTTTC	CSSLYTGGSGANVLTF
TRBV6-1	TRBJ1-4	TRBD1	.	TGTGCCAGCAGTGGGGACAGGGGAAGTGAAAAACTGTTTTTT	CASSGDRGSEKLFF
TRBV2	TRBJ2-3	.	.	TGTGCCAGCGGGGACTCCGCGGGCACAGATACGCAGTATTTT	CASGDSAGTDTQYF
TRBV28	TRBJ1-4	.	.	TGTGCCAGCAGTTCATCAACAGGTTATTCTAATGAAAAACTGTTTTTT	CASSSSTGYSNEKLFF
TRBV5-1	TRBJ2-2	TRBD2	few	TGCGCCAGCAGCTTGGCCTGGGGACTAGGGACCACCGGGGAGCTGTTTTTT	CASSLAWGLGTTGELFF
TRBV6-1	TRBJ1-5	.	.	TGTGCCAGCAGTGAACAACTCCAGGATAGCAATCAGCCCCAGCATTTT	CASSEQLQDSNQPQHF
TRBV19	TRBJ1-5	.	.	TGTGCCAGTAGGGAGGGCGTGGGGATCGGGCCCCAGCATTTT	CASREGVGIGPQHF
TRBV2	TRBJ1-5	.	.	TGTGCCAGCAGTGCCTCAGGGAATCAGCCCCAGCATTTT	CASSASGNQPQHF
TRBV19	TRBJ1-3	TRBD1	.	TGTGCCAGCCGGGACAGTGTGAGCTCTGGAAACACCATATATTTT	CASRDSVSSGNTIYF
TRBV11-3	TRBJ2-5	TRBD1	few	TGTGCCAGCACAACGACAGGGGGGATCGGCCAAGAGACCCAGTACTTC	CASTTTGGIGQETQYF
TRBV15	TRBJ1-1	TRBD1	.	TGTGCCACCACTACAGGGGCGAACACTGAAGCTTTCTTT	CATTTGANTEAFF
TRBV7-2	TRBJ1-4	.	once	TGTGCCAGCAGCCCGCCCTTGGGGGCAAAAGGAAAACTGTTTTTT	CASSPPLGAKGKLFF
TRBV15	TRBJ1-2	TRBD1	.	TGTGCCTCAAGAAAAACCGCCGGGACAGGTTATGGCTACACCTTC	CASRKTAGTGYGYTF
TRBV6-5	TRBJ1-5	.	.	TGTGCCAGCAGTTACCAGGGAAGGGATCAGCCCCAGCATTTT	CASSYQGRDQPQHF
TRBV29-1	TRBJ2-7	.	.	TGCAGCGTTGGGGGGGGGCGAAACTACGAGCAGTACTTC	CSVGGGRNYEQYF